These 16 T cell receptor beta chains were all obtained from the same sample, sequenced in a study of CD8 T cells in ankylosing spondylitis. Whole-study results and caveats: Roughly eight highly homologous variants made up a TCR beta motif that seemed to typify ankylosing spondylitis blood.

What these receptors recognize is not known. TCRdb re-analysed the 5' RACE reads in MiXCR, keeping a single row per CDR3 protein. This repertoire shows roughly 490,000 distinct CDR3 sequences, 5.3% found once; its top ten account for under 4.5%. The sample comprised blood, either unsorted or a sorted T cell fraction (not recorded which). These receptors were taken from a male donor with ankylosing spondylitis.

This clonotype appeared a few times. The chain joins TRBV29-1 to TRBJ2-6; no clear D gene. Trimming removed 5 bases at V and 0 bases at J, with 5 bases between. Germline lookup yields CDR1 SQVTM and CDR2 ANQGSEA. This CDR3 has 13 residues. Written as DNA, the CDR3 is TGCAGCGTTCGATACTCTGGGGCCAACGTCCTGACTTTC. This gives the protein CSVRYSGANVLTF.

This clonotype has a count of ten or more. The chain carries TRBV27 and TRBJ2-3; no clear D gene. CDR3 length: 15 residues. The ends were cut back, 6 bases at V and 2 bases at J, with 15 bases in the middle. Germline V gene sequence: CDR1 MNHEY, CDR2 SMNVEV (reference sequence). The CDR3 region is CASREVTPPTDTQYF. The CDR3 DNA reads TGTGCCAGCAGAGAAGTAACCCCACCCACAGATACGCAGTATTTT.

Only a few counts were recorded for this clonotype. V usage is TRBV18 and J usage is TRBJ2-3, with TRBD2 identical over 7 bases. J was trimmed by 6 bases and V by 4 bases; bases with no gene match: 7. CDR3 length: 14 residues. From germline, CDR1 is KGHSH and CDR2 LQKENI. CDR3 bases: TGTGCCAGCTCACTACGGACTAGTAAGGATACGCAGTATTTT. This encodes CASSLRTSKDTQYF.

The chain uses TRBV6-1 and TRBJ2-3; no reliable D call. From germline, CDR1 is MNHNS and CDR2 SASEGT. V lost 6 bases and J lost 2, with 15 bases in between. CDR3 length equals 15 residues. CDR3 protein: CASRSRTDYTDTQYF. The CDR3 region has the DNA TGTGCCAGCAGGAGCCGGACGGATTACACAGATACGCAGTATTTT.

This chain uses TRBV28 with TRBJ2-3; 7 positions match TRBD2. The V and J ends lost 2 bases and 0 bases, in that order; junction bases with no gene match: 5. This CDR3 contains 16 residues. Germline-derived CDR1 and CDR2 are MDHEN and SYDVKM. The CDR3 here is CASSLGISGSTDTQYF. Written as DNA, the CDR3 is TGTGCCAGCAGTTTAGGGATTAGCGGGAGCACAGATACGCAGTATTTT.

This clonotype has more than one count but fewer than ten. The V call is TRBV29-1, the J call TRBJ1-1; 9 bases match TRBD1. The CDR3 is 14 amino acids. The germline gives CDR1 SQVTM, CDR2 ANQGSEA. The J segment lost 12 bases and the V segment lost 5 bases, leaving 16 bases of the junction unmatched. CDR3 bases: TGCAGCGTTTCCCCCAGATTGGGACAGGGCCCTTCTTTCTTT. It encodes CSVSPRLGQGPSFF.

In its sample, this clonotype was seen many times. The J gene is TRBJ1-4, the V gene TRBV6-1; TRBD1 matches at 8 bases. The germline V gene encodes CDR1 MNHNS and CDR2 SASEGT. The CDR3 is 14 amino acids. V shed 6 bases, J shed 11 bases, and the junction held 11 bases outside the gene matches. CDR3 region: CASSRTGGIKKLFF. For the CDR3, the DNA is TGTGCCAGCAGCCGAACAGGGGGAATTAAGAAACTGTTTTTT.

Ten or more counts support this clonotype. V is TRBV29-1 and J is TRBJ1-1, with no clear D. V was cut by 4 bases and J by 5 bases, with 17 bases left in between. The CDR3 contains 14 residues. Per the germline V gene, CDR1 is SQVTM and CDR2 is ANQGSEA. Written as DNA, the CDR3 is TGCAGCGTTGTACGAATGACCCACAGAACTGAAGCTTTCTTT. Protein: CSVVRMTHRTEAFF.

This clonotype occurred many times. The chain couples TRBV4-1 to TRBJ2-1, with TRBD2 as a possible D gene (6 bases). Germline V CDR1 and CDR2: MGHRA, YSYEKL. Deletions cut 4 bases from V and 10 bases from J, with 17 bases between. The length of the CDR3 is 14 residues. CDR3 bases: TGCGCCAGCAGCCGGTTAGCGGTCCCGTTAGAGCAGTTCTTC. Translating it yields CASSRLAVPLEQFF.

This clonotype appeared many times. The rearrangement links TRBV20-1 to TRBJ1-5, with unresolved D. The V gene lost 5 bases and the J gene lost 7 bases, with 15 bases spanning the gap. The CDR3 loop spans 13 amino acids. The V gene's germline CDR1 is DFQATT and CDR2 SNEGSKA (reference sequence). CDR3 DNA: TGCAGTGCTGAGCGGGGAGAGGACCAGCCCCAGCATTTT. It translates to CSAERGEDQPQHF.

This clonotype occurred many times. The gene calls are TRBV20-1 and TRBJ2-4; D remains unclear. V dropped 3 bases and J dropped 1 base, with 13 bases sitting between them. Germline lookup yields CDR1 DFQATT and CDR2 SNEGSKA (reference sequence). This CDR3 contains 15 residues. This CDR3 reads CSARVMGLAKNIQYF. The CDR3 nucleotides read TGCAGTGCTAGGGTGATGGGTCTGGCCAAAAACATTCAGTACTTC.

V gene TRBV20-1 combines with J gene TRBJ2-3; 7 nucleotides match TRBD2. The CDR3 consists of 13 residues. Germline loops: CDR1 DFQATT, CDR2 SNEGSKA (reference sequence). V dropped 5 bases and J dropped 6; count of bases not matched to a gene: 8. The CDR3 reads CSAGWEGRDTQYF. The CDR3 region has the DNA TGCAGTGCTGGGTGGGAGGGCCGGGATACGCAGTATTTT.

This clonotype has at least ten counts. The chain employs TRBV4-2 and TRBJ2-1, with TRBD1 matching over 9 bases. V trimming: 4 bases; J trimming: 10 bases; junction bases outside the gene matches: 14. CDR1 and CDR2 (germline): LGHNA, YNFKEQ. CDR3 length equals 16 residues. The CDR3 sequence is CASSLTGGPPYGEQFF. Here the CDR3 DNA reads TGTGCCAGCAGCCTAACAGGGGGCCCCCCGTACGGGGAGCAGTTCTTC.

This clonotype was observed at least ten times. In DNA form, the CDR3 reads TGCGCCAGCAGCTTGGTGCGCCAGGGGGGGTCAAATGAGCAGTTCTTC. It translates to CASSLVRQGGSNEQFF. This chain uses TRBV5-1 with TRBJ2-1, with D possibly being TRBD1 or TRBD2 (7 bases each). V was shortened by 0 bases and J by 7 bases, with 17 bases between the two germline ends. The germline gives CDR1 SGHRS, CDR2 YFSETQ. The CDR3 loop spans 16 amino acids.

The chain is built from TRBV7-6 and TRBJ2-3; D might be TRBD2 (6 bases). The CDR3 covers 17 residues. In germline, CDR1 is SGHVS, CDR2 FNYEAQ. V was trimmed by 1 base and J by 4 bases, leaving 18 bases between them. This CDR3 is CASSLEGWASAADTQYF. CDR3 nucleotides: TGTGCCAGCAGCTTAGAGGGTTGGGCTAGCGCCGCAGATACGCAGTATTTT.

This clonotype was counted at least ten times. The chain joins TRBV12-3 or TRBV12-4 to TRBJ2-1; no firm D call. V lost 1 base and J 8 bases, leaving 6 bases between the germline ends. The CDR3 contains 12 residues. Here the CDR3 DNA reads TGTGCCAGCAGTTTAGTCAGATATGAGCAGTTCTTC. Residues: CASSLVRYEQFF.